A selection of T cell receptor beta chains follows, all from one sample in a study of control samples from healthy donors and cancer patients. Sequenced by immunoSEQ multiplex PCR; TCRdb stores in-frame clones only, minus some. There are tens of thousands of clones in the sample; approximately 89% occur only once, and 1.5% to 2% lies in the top ten. Sequenced input: PBMCs. The receptors here all came from a man aged 35 to 55 with colorectal cancer. CDR3s include the opening cysteine and the closing phenylalanine or tryptophan. A D gene is named only where the DNA matches it firmly. The size field is filled for only some rows; it gives once, few, many or a size class.

v_gene: TRBV11-3; len: 17; abundance: -; d_gene: TRBD1; j_gene: TRBJ2-2; CDR3aa: CASSPHRGRRNTGELFF; CDR3nt: TGTGCCAGCAGCCCTCACAGGGGGCGAAGGAACACCGGGGAGCTGTTTTTT
v_gene: TRBV28; len: 13; abundance: -; d_gene: -; j_gene: TRBJ2-7; CDR3aa: CASTTGVGYEQYF; CDR3nt: TGTGCCAGCACCACCGGGGTTGGCTACGAGCAGTACTTC
v_gene: TRBV4-3; len: 13; abundance: -; d_gene: -; j_gene: TRBJ2-7; CDR3aa: CASSQGIINEQYF; CDR3nt: TGCGCCAGCAGCCAGGGAATTATAAACGAGCAGTACTTC
v_gene: TRBV2; len: 15; abundance: few; d_gene: -; j_gene: TRBJ1-2; CDR3aa: CASIKGFRAAYGYTF; CDR3nt: TGTGCCAGCATCAAGGGGTTCAGGGCCGCCTATGGCTACACCTTC
v_gene: TRBV7-9; len: 12; abundance: -; d_gene: -; j_gene: TRBJ2-5; CDR3aa: CASSSWQETQYF; CDR3nt: TGTGCCAGCAGCTCGTGGCAAGAGACCCAGTACTTC
v_gene: TRBV6-5; len: 15; abundance: -; d_gene: -; j_gene: TRBJ1-5; CDR3aa: CASSQHLASNQPQHF; CDR3nt: TGTGCCAGCAGCCAACATCTCGCTAGCAATCAGCCCCAGCATTTT
v_gene: TRBV4-1; len: 14; abundance: -; d_gene: -; j_gene: TRBJ2-7; CDR3aa: CASSLQKGLGEQYF; CDR3nt: TGCGCCAGCAGCCTGCAAAAGGGTTTAGGCGAGCAGTACTTC
v_gene: TRBV27; len: 17; abundance: -; d_gene: -; j_gene: TRBJ2-1; CDR3aa: CASSLGGVPTTRVEQFF; CDR3nt: TGTGCCAGCAGTTTAGGGGGAGTGCCTACTACGCGGGTGGAGCAGTTCTTC
v_gene: TRBV9; len: 13; abundance: -; d_gene: TRBD2; j_gene: TRBJ2-1; CDR3aa: CASSTAGPLEQFF; CDR3nt: TGTGCCAGCAGTACAGCGGGACCCCTTGAGCAGTTCTTC
v_gene: TRBV27; len: 16; abundance: -; d_gene: -; j_gene: TRBJ1-4; CDR3aa: CASSLQGTLVGEKLFF; CDR3nt: TGTGCCAGCAGTCTACAAGGAACCCTGGTTGGTGAAAAACTGTTTTTT
v_gene: TRBV11-3; len: 16; abundance: -; d_gene: -; j_gene: TRBJ1-4; CDR3aa: CASSSVWTALNEKLFF; CDR3nt: TGTGCCAGCAGCTCCGTTTGGACAGCCCTAAATGAAAAACTGTTTTTT
v_gene: TRBV2; len: 14; abundance: -; d_gene: -; j_gene: TRBJ1-3; CDR3aa: CASVIEFSGNTIYF; CDR3nt: TGTGCCAGCGTGATAGAATTCTCTGGAAACACCATATATTTT
v_gene: TRBV6-4; len: 16; abundance: -; d_gene: TRBD1; j_gene: TRBJ2-3; CDR3aa: CASSPTGDFSTDTQYF; CDR3nt: TGTGCCAGCAGTCCGACAGGGGACTTTAGCACAGATACGCAGTATTTT
v_gene: TRBV3-1/TRBV3-2; len: 16; abundance: -; d_gene: TRBD1; j_gene: TRBJ2-2; CDR3aa: CASSQARTGYIGELFF; CDR3nt: TGTGCCAGCAGCCAAGCTAGGACAGGGTATATCGGGGAGCTGTTTTTT
v_gene: TRBV5-1; len: 16; abundance: -; d_gene: TRBD2; j_gene: TRBJ2-1; CDR3aa: CASSLGLSGSDREQFF; CDR3nt: TGCGCCAGCAGCTTGGGGCTGAGCGGGAGTGATCGTGAGCAGTTCTTC
v_gene: TRBV5-5; len: 14; abundance: -; d_gene: -; j_gene: TRBJ1-2; CDR3aa: CASSFRSPYYGYTF; CDR3nt: TGTGCCAGCAGCTTCCGTTCACCTTACTATGGCTACACCTTC
v_gene: TRBV28; len: 15; abundance: -; d_gene: -; j_gene: TRBJ2-1; CDR3aa: CASSFRLGYYNEQFF; CDR3nt: TGTGCCAGCAGTTTCAGGCTAGGCTACTACAATGAGCAGTTCTTC
v_gene: TRBV4-1; len: 14; abundance: -; d_gene: -; j_gene: TRBJ2-5; CDR3aa: CASSLTRYQETQYF; CDR3nt: TGCGCCAGCAGCCTTACACGGTACCAAGAGACCCAGTACTTC
v_gene: TRBV7-9; len: 15; abundance: -; d_gene: TRBD1; j_gene: TRBJ2-7; CDR3aa: CASSYTGGRSYEQYF; CDR3nt: TGTGCCAGCAGCTATACAGGGGGCCGTTCCTACGAGCAGTACTTC
v_gene: TRBV28; len: 17; abundance: -; d_gene: TRBD2; j_gene: TRBJ2-3; CDR3aa: CASSPGTSGRGTDTQYF; CDR3nt: TGTGCCAGCAGTCCCGGGACTAGCGGGAGAGGCACAGATACGCAGTATTTT
v_gene: TRBV5-4; len: 15; abundance: -; d_gene: -; j_gene: TRBJ2-7; CDR3aa: CASSKGTAISYEQYF; CDR3nt: TGTGCCAGCAGCAAGGGGACTGCTATTTCCTACGAGCAGTACTTC
v_gene: TRBV28; len: 11; abundance: -; d_gene: -; j_gene: TRBJ2-7; CDR3aa: CASSLIREQYF; CDR3nt: TGTGCCAGCAGTTTAATACGCGAGCAGTACTTC
v_gene: TRBV3-1/TRBV3-2; len: 16; abundance: -; d_gene: -; j_gene: TRBJ2-3; CDR3aa: CASSSRNFWSTDTQYF; CDR3nt: TGTGCCAGCAGCTCCCGCAATTTTTGGAGCACAGATACGCAGTATTTT
v_gene: TRBV19; len: 14; abundance: -; d_gene: -; j_gene: TRBJ2-7; CDR3aa: CASREQYRAYEQYF; CDR3nt: TGTGCCAGTAGGGAACAGTATAGGGCCTACGAGCAGTACTTC
v_gene: TRBV11-3; len: 14; abundance: -; d_gene: -; j_gene: TRBJ2-7; CDR3aa: CASSLGQPTYEQYF; CDR3nt: TGTGCCAGCAGCTTAGGGCAGCCAACCTACGAGCAGTACTTC
v_gene: TRBV3-1/TRBV3-2; len: 15; abundance: -; d_gene: TRBD1; j_gene: TRBJ2-7; CDR3aa: CASSPRDRGFYEQYF; CDR3nt: TGTGCCAGCAGCCCCCGGGACAGGGGGTTCTACGAGCAGTACTTC
v_gene: TRBV7-9; len: 14; abundance: -; d_gene: TRBD1; j_gene: TRBJ1-4; CDR3aa: CASSLVGGSEKLFF; CDR3nt: TGTGCCAGCAGCTTAGTAGGGGGCTCAGAAAAACTGTTTTTT
v_gene: TRBV11-3; len: 13; abundance: -; d_gene: -; j_gene: TRBJ2-3; CDR3aa: CASSFTHTDTQYF; CDR3nt: TGTGCCAGCAGCTTCACTCACACAGATACGCAGTATTTT
v_gene: TRBV6-6; len: 14; abundance: -; d_gene: -; j_gene: TRBJ1-2; CDR3aa: CASSPGGTNYGYTF; CDR3nt: TGTGCCAGCAGTCCGGGTGGGACTAACTATGGCTACACCTTC
v_gene: TRBV9; len: 14; abundance: -; d_gene: -; j_gene: TRBJ2-1; CDR3aa: CASSPYAGADEQFF; CDR3nt: TGTGCCAGCAGCCCTTACGCGGGGGCCGATGAGCAGTTCTTC